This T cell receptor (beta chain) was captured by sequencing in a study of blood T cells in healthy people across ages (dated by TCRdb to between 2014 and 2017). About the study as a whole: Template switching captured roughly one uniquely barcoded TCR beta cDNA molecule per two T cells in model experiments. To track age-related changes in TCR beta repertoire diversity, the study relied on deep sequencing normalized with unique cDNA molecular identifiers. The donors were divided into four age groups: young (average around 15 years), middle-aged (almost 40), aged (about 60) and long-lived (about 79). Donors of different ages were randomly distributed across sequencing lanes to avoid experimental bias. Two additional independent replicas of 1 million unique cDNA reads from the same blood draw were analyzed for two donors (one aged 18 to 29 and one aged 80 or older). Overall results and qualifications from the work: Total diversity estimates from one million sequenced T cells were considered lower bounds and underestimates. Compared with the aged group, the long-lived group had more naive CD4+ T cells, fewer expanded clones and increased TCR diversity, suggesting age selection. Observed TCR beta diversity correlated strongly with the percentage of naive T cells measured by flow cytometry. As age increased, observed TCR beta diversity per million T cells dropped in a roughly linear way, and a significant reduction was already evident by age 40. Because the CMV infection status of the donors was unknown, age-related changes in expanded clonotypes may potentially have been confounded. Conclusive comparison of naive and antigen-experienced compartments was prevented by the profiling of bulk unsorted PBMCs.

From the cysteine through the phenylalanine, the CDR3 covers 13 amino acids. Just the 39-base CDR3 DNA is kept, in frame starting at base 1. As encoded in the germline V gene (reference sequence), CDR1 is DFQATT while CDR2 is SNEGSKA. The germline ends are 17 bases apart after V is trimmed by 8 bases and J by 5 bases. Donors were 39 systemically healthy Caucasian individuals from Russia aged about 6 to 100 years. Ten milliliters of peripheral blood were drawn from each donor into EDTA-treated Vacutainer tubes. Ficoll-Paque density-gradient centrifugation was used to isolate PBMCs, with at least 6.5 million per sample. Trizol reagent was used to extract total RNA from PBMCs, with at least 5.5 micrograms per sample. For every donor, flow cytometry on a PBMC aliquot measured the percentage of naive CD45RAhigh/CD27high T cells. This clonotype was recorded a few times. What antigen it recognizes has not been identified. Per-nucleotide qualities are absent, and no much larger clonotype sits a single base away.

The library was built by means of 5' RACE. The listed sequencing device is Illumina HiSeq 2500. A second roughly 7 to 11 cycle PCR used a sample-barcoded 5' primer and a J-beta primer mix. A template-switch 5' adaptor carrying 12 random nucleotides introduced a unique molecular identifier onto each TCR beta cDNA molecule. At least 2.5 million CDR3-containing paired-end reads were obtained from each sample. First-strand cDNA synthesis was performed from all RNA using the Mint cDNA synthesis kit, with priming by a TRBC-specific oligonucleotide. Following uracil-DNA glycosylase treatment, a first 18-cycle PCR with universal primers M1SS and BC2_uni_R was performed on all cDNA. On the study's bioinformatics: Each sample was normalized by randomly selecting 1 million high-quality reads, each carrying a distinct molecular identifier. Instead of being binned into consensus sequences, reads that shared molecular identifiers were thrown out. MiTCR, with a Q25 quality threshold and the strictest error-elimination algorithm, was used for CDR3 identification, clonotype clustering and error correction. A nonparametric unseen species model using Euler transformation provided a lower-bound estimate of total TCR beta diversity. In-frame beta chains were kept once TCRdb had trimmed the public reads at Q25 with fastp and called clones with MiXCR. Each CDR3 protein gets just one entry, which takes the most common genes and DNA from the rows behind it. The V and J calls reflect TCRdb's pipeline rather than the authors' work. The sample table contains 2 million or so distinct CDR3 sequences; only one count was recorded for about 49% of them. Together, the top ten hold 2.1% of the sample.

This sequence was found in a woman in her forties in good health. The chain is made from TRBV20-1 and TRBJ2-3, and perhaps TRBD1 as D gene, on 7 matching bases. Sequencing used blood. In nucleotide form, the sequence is TGCAGTTTAGTCCCAGGGGGGATAGATACGCAGTATTTT. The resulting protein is CSLVPGGIDTQYF.